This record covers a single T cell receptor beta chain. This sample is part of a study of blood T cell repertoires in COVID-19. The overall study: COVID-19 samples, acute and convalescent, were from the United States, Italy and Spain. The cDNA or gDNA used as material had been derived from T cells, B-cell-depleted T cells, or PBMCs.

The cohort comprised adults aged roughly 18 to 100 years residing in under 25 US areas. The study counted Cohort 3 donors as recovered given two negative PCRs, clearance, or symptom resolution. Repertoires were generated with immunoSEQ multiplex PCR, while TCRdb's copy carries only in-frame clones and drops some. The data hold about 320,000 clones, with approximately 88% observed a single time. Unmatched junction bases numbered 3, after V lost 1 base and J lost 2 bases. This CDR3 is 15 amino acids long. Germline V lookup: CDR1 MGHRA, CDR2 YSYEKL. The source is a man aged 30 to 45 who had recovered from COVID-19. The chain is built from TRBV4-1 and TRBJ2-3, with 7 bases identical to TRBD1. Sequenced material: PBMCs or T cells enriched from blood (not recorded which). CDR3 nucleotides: TGCGCCAGCAGCCAAGGACAGGGTCCCACAGATACGCAGTATTTT. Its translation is CASSQGQGPTDTQYF.